The T cell receptor beta chain described here comes from a study of T cell clones after liver transplantation. Study-level background: A pre-transplant mixed lymphocyte reaction with TCRbeta sequencing defined graft-donor-reactive clones followed in post-transplant blood. Tolerant meant at least one year fully off immunosuppression without liver enzymes above twice normal. Study observations and caveats: Low donor cell numbers restricted donor-reactive repertoire measurement in a couple of subjects.

Sequenced by immunoSEQ multiplex PCR; TCRdb stores in-frame clones only, minus some. Among 65,000 to 85,000 clones, 84% were seen once, and the ten largest hold approximately 2.1%. CDR3 length: 13 amino acids. Germline CDR1 and CDR2: SSHAT and FNYEAQ (reference sequence). Of note for this clone: Its antigen is unknown. At one end, the junction sequence differs from germline, possibly due to a read error.

Unstimulated PBMCs were sorted into CD3+CD4+ and CD3+CD8+ populations. This material consisted of CD4+ T cells from blood, taken 48 months after liver transplant. This TCR was recovered from a human patient who received a liver transplant. Some T cells may be transferred from the graft donor. The J gene is TRBJ2-2, the V gene TRBV7-7; the D gene is possibly TRBD1 (6 bases). The CDR3, as DNA: TGTGCTAGCAGCCCCGACAGGACCGGGGAGCTGTTTTTT. It specifies CASSPDRTGELFF.